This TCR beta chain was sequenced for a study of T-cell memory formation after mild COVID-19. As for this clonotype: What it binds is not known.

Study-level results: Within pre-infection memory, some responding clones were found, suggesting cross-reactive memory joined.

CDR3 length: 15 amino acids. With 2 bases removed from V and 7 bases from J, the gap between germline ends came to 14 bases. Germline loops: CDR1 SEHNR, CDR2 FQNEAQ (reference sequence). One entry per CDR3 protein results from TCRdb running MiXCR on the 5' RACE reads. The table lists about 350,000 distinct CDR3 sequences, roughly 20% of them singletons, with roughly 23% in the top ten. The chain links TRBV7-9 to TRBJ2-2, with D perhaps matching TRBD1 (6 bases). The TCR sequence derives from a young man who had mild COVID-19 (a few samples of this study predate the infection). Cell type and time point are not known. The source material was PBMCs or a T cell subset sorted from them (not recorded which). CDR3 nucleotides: TGTGCCAGCAGCTTATCCCCGCCAGGGGTCGGGGAGCTGTTTTTT. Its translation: CASSLSPPGVGELFF.